What follows is one T cell receptor (beta chain) and its context. The data are from a study of blood T cell repertoires in COVID-19. Study-wide background: The samples span acute and convalescent COVID-19 from the United States, Italy and Spain.

How the authors handled the data: It was from reference gene primer amplification that nucleated cell counts were estimated. Using immunoSEQ multiplex PCR, the repertoire was profiled, and TCRdb retains in-frame clones only, with some absent. Clonal size and the V and J genes are those of that table, whereas D and trimming came from the DNA. The sample includes 50,000 to 65,000 clones, about nine tenths seen only once; the top ten take around a fifth. Germline loops: CDR1 SGHNT, CDR2 YENEEA. Losses at the gene ends were 5 bases for V and 0 bases for J; bases not matched to a gene: 5. This CDR3 region has 17 residues. Recruited during active infection, patients (from Seattle) were subsequently followed longitudinally.

The chain carries TRBV11-3 and TRBJ2-6; 9 positions agree with TRBD1. This receptor was identified in a woman at least 80 years old with COVID-19, enrolled during active disease. Sequenced: peripheral blood. CDR3 region: CASSPGQGSSGANVLTF. Here the CDR3 DNA reads TGTGCCAGCAGCCCTGGACAGGGGAGCTCTGGGGCCAACGTCCTGACTTTC.